This T cell receptor (beta chain) was profiled in a study of cytomegalovirus exposure and HLA in healthy donors. Study-level results: A prior analysis recorded that most TCR beta V segments were productive about 87% or about 30% of the time. Some TCR beta chains (164 of them) were listed as cytomegalovirus-associated. Later work associated fewer than 20,000 TCR beta sequences with HLA alleles at 0.05 false discovery rate.

Concerning this clone: Its antigen remains unknown.

The CDR3 contains 14 residues. J gave up 3 bases and V 4 bases, and 5 bases lay outside the gene matches. Germline CDR1 is SGHRS and CDR2 is YFSETQ. In the PCR, 60 Vbeta and 13 Jbeta primers were used. Profiled with immunoSEQ multiplex PCR; TCRdb holds only in-frame clones, not every one. The data show 75,000 to 100,000 clones, 55% to 75% seen once. The sequence derives from a man aged 55 to 70 in good health and CMV-seronegative. Sequenced: PBMCs. The rearrangement links TRBV5-1 to TRBJ2-7, with 9 positions matching TRBD1. The chain's CDR3 is CASSPDRGIYEQYF. Here the CDR3 DNA reads TGCGCCAGCAGCCCCGACAGGGGGATCTACGAGCAGTACTTC.